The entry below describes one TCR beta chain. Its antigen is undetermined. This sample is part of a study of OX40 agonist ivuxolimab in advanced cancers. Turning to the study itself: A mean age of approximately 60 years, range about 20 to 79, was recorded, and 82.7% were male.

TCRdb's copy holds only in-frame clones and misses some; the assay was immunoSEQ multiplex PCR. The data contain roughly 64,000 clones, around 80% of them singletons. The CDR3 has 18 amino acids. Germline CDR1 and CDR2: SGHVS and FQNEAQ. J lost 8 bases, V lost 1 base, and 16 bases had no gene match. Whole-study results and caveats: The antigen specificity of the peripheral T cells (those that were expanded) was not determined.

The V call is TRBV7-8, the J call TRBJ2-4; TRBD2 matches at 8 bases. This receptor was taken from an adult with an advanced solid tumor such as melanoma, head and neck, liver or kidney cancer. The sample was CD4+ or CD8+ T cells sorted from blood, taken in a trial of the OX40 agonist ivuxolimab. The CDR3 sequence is CASSLGWAGGPPGDIQYF. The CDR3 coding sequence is TGTGCCAGCAGCTTAGGGTGGGCGGGAGGACCCCCCGGGGACATTCAGTACTTC.